This T cell receptor beta chain originates from a study of blood T cell repertoires in COVID-19. On the study more broadly: COVID-19 samples collected from the United States, Italy and Spain covered acute and convalescent phases. Nucleic acid was either cDNA or gDNA, and it came from T cells, B-cell-depleted T cells, or PBMCs.

The CDR3 runs to 13 residues. Per germline, CDR1 LNHDA and CDR2 SQIVND (reference sequence). J was trimmed by 6 bases and V by 8 bases; bases with no gene match: 8. In this sample, this clone turned up once. As handled by the study authors: Amplification of reference gene primers was used by the study to estimate nucleated cell counts. The repertoire was sequenced with immunoSEQ multiplex PCR; TCRdb's copy has only in-frame clones and lacks some. That table is the source of V, J and clone size, and D and trimming were worked out from the DNA. The sample lists about 220,000 clones; 70% to 90% were seen once.

V and J are TRBV19 and TRBJ2-7; 9 positions agree with TRBD1. This receptor was obtained from a woman in her 30s who had recovered from COVID-19. Specimen: peripheral blood. CDR3 amino acids: CASAGTGWGEQYF. The DNA for the CDR3 is TGTGCCAGTGCCGGGACAGGGTGGGGCGAGCAGTACTTC.